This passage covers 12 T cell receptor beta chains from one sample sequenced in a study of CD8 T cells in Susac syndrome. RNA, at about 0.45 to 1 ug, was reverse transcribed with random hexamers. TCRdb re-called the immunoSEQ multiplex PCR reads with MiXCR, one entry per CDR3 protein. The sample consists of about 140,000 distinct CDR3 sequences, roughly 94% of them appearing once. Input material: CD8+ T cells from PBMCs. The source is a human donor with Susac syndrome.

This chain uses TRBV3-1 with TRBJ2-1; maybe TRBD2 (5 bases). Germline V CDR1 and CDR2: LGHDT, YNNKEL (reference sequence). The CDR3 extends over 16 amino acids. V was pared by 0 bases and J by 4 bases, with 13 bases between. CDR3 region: CASSQDGWEIYNEQFF. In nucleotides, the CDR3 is TGTGCCAGCAGCCAAGATGGGTGGGAGATATACAATGAGCAGTTCTTC.

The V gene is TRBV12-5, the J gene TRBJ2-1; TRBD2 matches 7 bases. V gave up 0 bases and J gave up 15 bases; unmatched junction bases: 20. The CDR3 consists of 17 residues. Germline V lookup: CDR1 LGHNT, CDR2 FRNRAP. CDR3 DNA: TGTGCTAGTGGTTTGGTACTCGTATTTCCCGGGCGGGAGATTCGGTTCTTC. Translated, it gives CASGLVLVFPGREIRFF. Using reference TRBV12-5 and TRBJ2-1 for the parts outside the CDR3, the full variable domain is DARVTQTPRHKVTEMGQEVTMRCQPILGHNTVFWYRQTMMQGLELLAYFRNRAPLDDSGMPKDRFSAEMPDATLATLKIQPSEPRDSAVYFCASGLVLVFPGREIRFFGPGTRLTVL.

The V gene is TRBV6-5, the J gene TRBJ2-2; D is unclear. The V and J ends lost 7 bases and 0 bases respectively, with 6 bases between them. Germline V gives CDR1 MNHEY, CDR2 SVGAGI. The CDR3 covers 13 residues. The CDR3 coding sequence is TGTGCCAGCAAGGCCGCGAACACCGGGGAGCTGTTTTTT. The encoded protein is CASKAANTGELFF.

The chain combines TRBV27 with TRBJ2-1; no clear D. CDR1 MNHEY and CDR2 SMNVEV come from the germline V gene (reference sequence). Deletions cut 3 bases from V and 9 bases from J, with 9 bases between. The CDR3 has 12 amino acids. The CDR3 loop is CASSFLGSEQFF. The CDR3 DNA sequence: TGTGCCAGCAGTTTTCTGGGCAGTGAGCAGTTCTTC.

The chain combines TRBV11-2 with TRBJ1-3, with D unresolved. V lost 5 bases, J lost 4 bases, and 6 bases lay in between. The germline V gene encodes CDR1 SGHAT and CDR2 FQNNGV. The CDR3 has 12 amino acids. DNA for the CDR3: TGTGCCAGCAGCGCGGGAGGAAACACCATATATTTT. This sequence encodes CASSAGGNTIYF.

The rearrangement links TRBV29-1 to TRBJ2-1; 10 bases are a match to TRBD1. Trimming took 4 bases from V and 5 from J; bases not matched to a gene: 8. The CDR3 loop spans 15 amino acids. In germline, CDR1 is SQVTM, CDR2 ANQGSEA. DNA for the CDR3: TGCAGCGTTGTTTCAGGACAGGGGGAGGACAATGAGCAGTTCTTC. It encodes CSVVSGQGEDNEQFF.

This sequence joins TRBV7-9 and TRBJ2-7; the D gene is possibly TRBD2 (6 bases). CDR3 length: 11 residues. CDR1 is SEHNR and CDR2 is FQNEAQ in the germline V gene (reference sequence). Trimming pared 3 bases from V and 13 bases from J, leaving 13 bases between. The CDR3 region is CASSLEAGFYF. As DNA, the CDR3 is TGTGCCAGCAGCTTGGAAGCGGGTTTTTACTTC.

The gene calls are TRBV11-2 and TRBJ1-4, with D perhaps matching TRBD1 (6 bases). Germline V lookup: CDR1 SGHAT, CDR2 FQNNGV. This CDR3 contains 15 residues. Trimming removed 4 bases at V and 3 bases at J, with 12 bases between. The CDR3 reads CASSSGQTANEKLFF. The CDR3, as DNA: TGTGCCAGCAGCTCCGGACAGACAGCTAATGAAAAACTGTTTTTT.

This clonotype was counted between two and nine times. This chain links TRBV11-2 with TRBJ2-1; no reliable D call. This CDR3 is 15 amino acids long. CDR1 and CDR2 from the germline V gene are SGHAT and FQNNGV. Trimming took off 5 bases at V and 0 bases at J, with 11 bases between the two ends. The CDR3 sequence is CASSPLGSSYNEQFF. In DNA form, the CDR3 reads TGTGCCAGCAGCCCTCTAGGCAGCTCCTACAATGAGCAGTTCTTC.

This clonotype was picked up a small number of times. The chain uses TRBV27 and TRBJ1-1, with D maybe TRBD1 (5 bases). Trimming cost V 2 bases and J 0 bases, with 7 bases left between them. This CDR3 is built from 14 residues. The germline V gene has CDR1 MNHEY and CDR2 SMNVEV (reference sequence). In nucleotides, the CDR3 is TGTGCCAGCAGTTTACGGGGGATGAACACTGAAGCTTTCTTT. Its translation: CASSLRGMNTEAFF.

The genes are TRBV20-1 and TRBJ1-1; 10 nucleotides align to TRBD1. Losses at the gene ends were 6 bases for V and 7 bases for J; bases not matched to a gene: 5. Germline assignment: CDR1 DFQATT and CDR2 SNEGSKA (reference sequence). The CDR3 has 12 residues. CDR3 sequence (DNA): TGCAGTGCCGACGACAGGGGGCGTGAAGCTTTCTTT. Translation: CSADDRGREAFF.

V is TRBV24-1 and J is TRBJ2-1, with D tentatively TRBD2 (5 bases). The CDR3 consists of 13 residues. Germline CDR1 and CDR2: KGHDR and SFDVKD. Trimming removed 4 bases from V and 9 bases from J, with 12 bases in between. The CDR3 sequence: CATSEPRGLEQFF. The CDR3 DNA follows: TGTGCCACCAGTGAGCCTCGAGGACTTGAGCAGTTCTTC.